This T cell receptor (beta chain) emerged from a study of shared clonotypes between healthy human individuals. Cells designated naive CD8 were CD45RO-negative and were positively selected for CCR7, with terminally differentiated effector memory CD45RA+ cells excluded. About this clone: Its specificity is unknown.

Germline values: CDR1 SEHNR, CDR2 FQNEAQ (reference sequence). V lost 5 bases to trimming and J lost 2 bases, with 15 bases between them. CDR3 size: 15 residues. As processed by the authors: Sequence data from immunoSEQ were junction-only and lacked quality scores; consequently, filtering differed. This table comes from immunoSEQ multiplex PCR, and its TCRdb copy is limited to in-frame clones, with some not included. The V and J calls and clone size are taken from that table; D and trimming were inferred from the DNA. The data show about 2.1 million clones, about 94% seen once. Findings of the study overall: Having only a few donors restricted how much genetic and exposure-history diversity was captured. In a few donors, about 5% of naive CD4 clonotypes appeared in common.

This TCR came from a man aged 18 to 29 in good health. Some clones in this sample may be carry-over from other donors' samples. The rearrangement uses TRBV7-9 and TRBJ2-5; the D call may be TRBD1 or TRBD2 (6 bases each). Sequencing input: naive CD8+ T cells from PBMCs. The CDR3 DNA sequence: TGTGCCAGCAGCGCCGGGCGAGGGGGGCAAGAGACCCAGTACTTC. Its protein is CASSAGRGGQETQYF.